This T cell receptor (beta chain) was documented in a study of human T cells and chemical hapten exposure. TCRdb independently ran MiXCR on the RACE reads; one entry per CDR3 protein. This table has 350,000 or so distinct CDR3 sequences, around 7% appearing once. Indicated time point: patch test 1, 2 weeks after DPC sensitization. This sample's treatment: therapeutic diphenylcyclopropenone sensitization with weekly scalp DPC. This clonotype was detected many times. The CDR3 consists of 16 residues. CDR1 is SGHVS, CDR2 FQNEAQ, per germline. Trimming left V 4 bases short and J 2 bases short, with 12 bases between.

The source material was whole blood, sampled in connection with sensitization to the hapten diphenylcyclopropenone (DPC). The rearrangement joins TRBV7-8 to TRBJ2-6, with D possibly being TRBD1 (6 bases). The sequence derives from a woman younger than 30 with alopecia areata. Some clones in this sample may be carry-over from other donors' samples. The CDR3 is CASSSTGFAGANVLTF. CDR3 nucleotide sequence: TGTGCCAGCAGCTCTACAGGGTTCGCTGGGGCCAACGTCCTGACTTTC.